The sequence of this T cell receptor beta chain was determined in a study of blood T cell repertoires in COVID-19. Study at large: From T cells, B-cell-depleted T cells, or PBMCs came the material, which was cDNA or gDNA.

In the original analysis: Estimates of nucleated cell counts were drawn from the amplification of reference gene primers. This table comes from immunoSEQ multiplex PCR, and its TCRdb copy is limited to in-frame clones, with some not included. That table is the source of V, J and clone size, and D and trimming were worked out from the DNA. The sample yields about 440,000 clones, around 90% seen once. V lost 5 bases and J 7 bases, leaving 18 bases between the germline ends. The germline CDR1 and CDR2 sequences are LNHDA and SQIVND (reference sequence). The CDR3 extends over 16 amino acids. Ages ranged from about 18 to 89 years, with residence in 24 US areas. Cohorts were based on clinical histories the participants reported.

The clonotype was recovered from a woman under 30 with acute COVID-19. This chain connects TRBV19 to TRBJ1-6; the D gene is possibly TRBD1 (6 bases). Input material: PBMCs or T cells enriched from blood (not recorded which). CDR3 protein: CASSPELGAYNSPLHF. CDR3 sequence (DNA): TGTGCCAGTAGTCCAGAGTTGGGGGCTTACAATTCACCCCTCCACTTT.